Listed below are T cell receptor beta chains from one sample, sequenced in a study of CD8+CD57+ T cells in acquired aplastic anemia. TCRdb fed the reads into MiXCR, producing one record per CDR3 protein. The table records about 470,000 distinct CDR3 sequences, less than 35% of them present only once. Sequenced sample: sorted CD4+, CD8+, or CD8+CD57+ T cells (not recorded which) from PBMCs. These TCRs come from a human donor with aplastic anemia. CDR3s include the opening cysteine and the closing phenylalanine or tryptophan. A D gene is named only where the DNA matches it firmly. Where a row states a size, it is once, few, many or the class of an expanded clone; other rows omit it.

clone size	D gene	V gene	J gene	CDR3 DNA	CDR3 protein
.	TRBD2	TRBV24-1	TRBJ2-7	TGTGCCACCAGTGCCACTAGCGGGAGTTTCTACGAGCAGTACTTC	CATSATSGSFYEQYF
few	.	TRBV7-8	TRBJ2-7	TGTGCCAGCAGCTCACTGGGGGTCTACGAGCAGTACTTC	CASSSLGVYEQYF
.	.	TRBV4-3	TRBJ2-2	TGCGCCAGCAGCCATGACATGAACACCGGGGAGCTGTTTTTT	CASSHDMNTGELFF
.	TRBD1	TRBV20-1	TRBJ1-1	TGCAGTGCTAGGGAACAGGGGTTCACTGAAGCTTTCTTT	CSAREQGFTEAFF
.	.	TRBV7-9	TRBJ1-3	TGTGCCAGCAGCTTCGGTCGGGGCCCTGGAAACACCTTATATTTT	CASSFGRGPGNTLYF
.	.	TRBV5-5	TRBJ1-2	TGTGCCAGCAGCTCCGGTCTCAGGGGCGACTACACCTTC	CASSSGLRGDYTF
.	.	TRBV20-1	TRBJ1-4	TGCAGTGCTACGGGAGCGGTCGCAACTAATGAAAAACTGTTTTTT	CSATGAVATNEKLFF
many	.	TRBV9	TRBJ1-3	TGTGCCAGCAGCGTAGATCTGCAGGACACCGGAAACACCATATATTTT	CASSVDLQDTGNTIYF
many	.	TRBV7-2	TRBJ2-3	TGTGCCAGCAGCTTACAGGGTAGCACAGATACGCAGTATTTT	CASSLQGSTDTQYF
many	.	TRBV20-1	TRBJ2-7	TGCAGTGTGCCTAGCGATACCTACGAGCAGTACTTC	CSVPSDTYEQYF
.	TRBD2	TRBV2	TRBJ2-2	TGTGCCAGCAGTCCCGCGGGAGTATCCCGCACCGGGGAGCTGTTTTTT	CASSPAGVSRTGELFF
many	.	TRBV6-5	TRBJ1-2	TGTGCCAGCAGTTACTCGGTACCAGGGTTTCTTATCACCTTC	CASSYSVPGFLITF
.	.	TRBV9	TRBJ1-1	TGTGCCAGCAGCGTTGGGAATTCGTACAGGAACACTGAAGCTTTCTTT	CASSVGNSYRNTEAFF
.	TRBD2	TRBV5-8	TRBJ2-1	TGTGCCAGCCGAAGACTAGCGGGTTACAATGAGCAGTTCTTC	CASRRLAGYNEQFF
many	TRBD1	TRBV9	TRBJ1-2	TGTGCCAGCAGCGTAGACAACAGGGGGCACCCCAACTATGGCTACACCTTC	CASSVDNRGHPNYGYTF
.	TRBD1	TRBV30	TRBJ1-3	TGTGCCTGGCCGACCAGGGGGCTGAAAGGAAACACCATATGTTTT	CAWPTRGLKGNTICF
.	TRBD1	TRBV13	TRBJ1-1	TGTGCCAGCAGAGGACAGGGGCAGAACACTGAAGCTTTCTTT	CASRGQGQNTEAFF
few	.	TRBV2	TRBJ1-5	TGTGCCAGCAGTTACGACAGCAATCATCAGCCCCAGCATTTT	CASSYDSNHQPQHF
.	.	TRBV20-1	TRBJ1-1	TGCAGTGCTAGGGGCCCAAGGGTGGGGATGAACACTGAAGCTTTCTTT	CSARGPRVGMNTEAFF
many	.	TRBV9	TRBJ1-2	TGTGCCAGCAGAATGCAACAGGGAACTAACTATGGCTACACCTTC	CASRMQQGTNYGYTF
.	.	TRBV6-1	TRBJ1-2	TGTGCCATTTCCCGGGACGCCTACTATGGCTACACCTTC	CAISRDAYYGYTF
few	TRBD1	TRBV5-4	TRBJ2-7	TGTGCCGGGGGGACAGGACTAAAACGCATTATTTTCGAGCAGTACTTC	CAGGTGLKRIIFEQYF
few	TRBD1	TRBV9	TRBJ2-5	TGTGCCAGCAGCGTAGCCCAACCGGGACAGGGGGCTTTGGAGACCCAGTACTTC	CASSVAQPGQGALETQYF
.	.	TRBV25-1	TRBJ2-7	TGTGCCAGCAGTGCTAGAGGCGGGGGCGTTAAATACGAGCAGTACTTC	CASSARGGGVKYEQYF
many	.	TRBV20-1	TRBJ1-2	TGCAGTACTCACTGGGTAAACTATGGCTACACCTTC	CSTHWVNYGYTF
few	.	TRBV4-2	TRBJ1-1	TGTGCCAGCAGCCAAAGTCAGGGAGCTGAAGCTTTCTTT	CASSQSQGAEAFF
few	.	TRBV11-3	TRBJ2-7	TGTGCCAGCAGCCAAGCTCCCGGGGGTTCCTACGAGCAGTACTTC	CASSQAPGGSYEQYF
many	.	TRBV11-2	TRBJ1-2	TGTGCCAGCAGCTTAGGCGCGCCAGGGGTGGACTATGGCTACACCTTC	CASSLGAPGVDYGYTF
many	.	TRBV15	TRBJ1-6	TGTGCCACTACCTTACGCCAGGCGGGTGATTCACCCCTCCACTTT	CATTLRQAGDSPLHF
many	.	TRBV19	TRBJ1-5	TGTGCCAGTAGTGTTCAGGGCGAAGGTCAGCCCCAGCATTTT	CASSVQGEGQPQHF
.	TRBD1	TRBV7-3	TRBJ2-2	TGTGCCAGCAGCTTTGGAGTCGGGACAGGGGAGACCGGGGAGCTGTTTTTT	CASSFGVGTGETGELFF
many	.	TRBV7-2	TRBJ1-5	TGTGCCAGCAGCTTAGAGGGGACACCCTATCAGCCCCAGCATTTT	CASSLEGTPYQPQHF
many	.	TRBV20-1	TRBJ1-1	TGCAGTGCTCGGAACACTGAAGCTTTCTTT	CSARNTEAFF
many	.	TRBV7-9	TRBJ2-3	TGTGCCAGCAGCTTACATGCACGGTCCCCCACAGATACGCAGTATTTT	CASSLHARSPTDTQYF
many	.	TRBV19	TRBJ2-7	TGTGCCAGTAGTAGGGAATCTACCTACGAGCAGTACTTC	CASSRESTYEQYF
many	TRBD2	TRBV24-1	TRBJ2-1	TGTGCCACCAGCGGGACGGGACTAGGCGACAATGAGCAGTTCTTC	CATSGTGLGDNEQFF
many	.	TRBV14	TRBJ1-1	TGTGCCAGCAGCCAAGACGAGGGGAACACTGAAGCTTTCTTT	CASSQDEGNTEAFF
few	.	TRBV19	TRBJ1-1	TGTGCCAGTAGGAAAGGACGGGAAGCTTTCTTT	CASRKGREAFF
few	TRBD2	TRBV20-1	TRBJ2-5	TGCAGTGCTTACACCGGGGGGGGGAGGAGGGAGACCCAGTACTTC	CSAYTGGGRRETQYF
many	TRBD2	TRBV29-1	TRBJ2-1	TGCAGCGTTGGGACTAGCGGGGTTGAGCAGTTCTTC	CSVGTSGVEQFF
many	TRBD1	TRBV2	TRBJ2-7	TGTGCCAGCAGTCCGGGACAGGGCCCCCACGAGCAGTACTTC	CASSPGQGPHEQYF
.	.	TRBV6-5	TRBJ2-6	TGTGCCAGCAGTTCCGAATGGAGGGGATCTGGGGCCAACGTCCTGACTTTC	CASSSEWRGSGANVLTF
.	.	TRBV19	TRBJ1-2	TGTGCCAGTAGTCCACAGGTCTCTGGAAACACCTTC	CASSPQVSGNTF
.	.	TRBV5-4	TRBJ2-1	TGTGCCAGCAGCTTGGTAAGCTCCAATGAGCAGTTCTTC	CASSLVSSNEQFF
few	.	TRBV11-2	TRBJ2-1	TGTGCCAGCAGCATCACTTTTGAGCGTCATGAGCAGTTCTTC	CASSITFERHEQFF
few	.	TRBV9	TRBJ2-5	TGTGCCAGCAGCGTTCAAGAGGTGGGGACCCAGTACTTC	CASSVQEVGTQYF
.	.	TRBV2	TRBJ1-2	TGTGCCAGCAGTTTAGGGACACTCGCTAACTATGGCTACACCTTC	CASSLGTLANYGYTF
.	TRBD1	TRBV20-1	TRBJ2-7	TGCAGTGCTAGCCCTGGGACAGGGTCTTACTACGAGCAGTACTTC	CSASPGTGSYYEQYF
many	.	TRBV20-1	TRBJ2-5	TGCAGTGCTAGAGATGGGGCAGCACAAGAGACCCAGTACTTC	CSARDGAAQETQYF
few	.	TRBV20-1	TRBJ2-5	TGCAGTGCTAGGGAGGGGGGGGCCCAGGCGGAGACCCAGTACTTC	CSAREGGAQAETQYF
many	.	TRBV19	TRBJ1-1	TGTGCCAGTATTCGGGACACTGAAGCTTTCTTT	CASIRDTEAFF
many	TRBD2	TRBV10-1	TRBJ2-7	TGCGCCAGCAGTGGGTTAGCGGGAGTAGGCGAGCAGTACTTC	CASSGLAGVGEQYF
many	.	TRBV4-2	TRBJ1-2	TGTGCCAGCAGCCTTGGGGGGACGTCGGGCTATGGCTACACCTTC	CASSLGGTSGYGYTF
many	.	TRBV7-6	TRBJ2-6	TGTGCCAGCAGCCCTCTAAATTCTGGGGCCAACGTCCTGACTTTC	CASSPLNSGANVLTF
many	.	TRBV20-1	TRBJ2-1	TGCAGTGCTGCAGACAGTTTGTCGATTCGGTCCTACAATGAGCAGTTCTTC	CSAADSLSIRSYNEQFF
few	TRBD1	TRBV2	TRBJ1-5	TGTGCCAGCAGTCCCGGGACAGGGTTTGGTCAGCCCCAGCATTTT	CASSPGTGFGQPQHF
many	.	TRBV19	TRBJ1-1	TGTGCCAGTAGTATAGGTTCTGGAGAAGCTTTCTTT	CASSIGSGEAFF
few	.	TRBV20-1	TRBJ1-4	TGCAGTGCTAGTGAAGGCGGTGAAAAACTGTTTTTT	CSASEGGEKLFF
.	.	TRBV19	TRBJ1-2	TGTGCCAGTAGCGAAACTGCGGGGTATGGCTACACCTTC	CASSETAGYGYTF
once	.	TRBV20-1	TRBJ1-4	TGCAGTGGACTAATATGGGGATCAACTAATGAAAAACTGTTTTTT	CSGLIWGSTNEKLFF